This T cell receptor beta chain was sequenced for a study of T cell responses to AZD1222 COVID-19 vaccine. Study summary: Recipients boosted at about 4 weeks or about 12 weeks are pooled.

CDR1 and CDR2 (germline): SGHDT, YYEEEE. The CDR3 spans 14 residues. V gave up 2 bases and J gave up 1 base; unmatched junction bases: 0. Only in-frame clones appear in the TCRdb table, and some are missing; sequencing was by immunoSEQ multiplex PCR. This table holds 72,000 or so clones, 75% to 90% found once. The source was peripheral blood, collected on day 0 of AZD1222 vaccination. This TCR was sampled from an adult in good health. The V gene is TRBV5-6, the J gene TRBJ2-7, with 10 positions matching TRBD2. The CDR3 region is CASSFSGRSYEQYF. CDR3 bases: TGTGCCAGCAGCTTTAGCGGGAGGTCCTACGAGCAGTACTTC. Looking up the rest from reference TRBV5-6 and TRBJ2-7 gives the full variable domain: DAGVTQSPTHLIKTRGQQVTLRCSPKSGHDTVSWYQQALGQGPQFIFQYYEEEERQRGNFPDRFSGHQFPNYSSELNVNALLLGDSALYLCASSFSGRSYEQYFGPGTRLTVT.